This T cell receptor beta chain was sequenced in a study of T-cell memory formation after mild COVID-19. Study context: Largely donor-specific sequence clusters came from two donors. Points from the study as a whole: In second-wave clones peaking day 37, SARS-CoV-2 specificity remained unconfirmed. Some clones that responded turned up in pre-infection memory, which suggests that cross-reactive memory joined in.

The germline V gene has CDR1 MGHRA and CDR2 YSYEKL. V lost 3 bases to trimming and J lost 6 bases, with 18 bases between them. CDR3 size: 17 residues. This clonotype was counted many times. Its target is not known. Sample barcodes and UMIs were carried by the TCR alpha and TCR beta cDNA libraries that 5'RACE generated with constant-segment primers. TCRdb re-derived calls from the 5' RACE reads in MiXCR, one entry per CDR3 protein. The sample has 280,000 or so distinct CDR3 sequences, under 8.5% seen once. This clonotype was obtained from a man between 18 and 29 years old who had mild COVID-19 (a few samples of this study predate the infection). Cell type and time point are not known. The rearrangement links TRBV4-1 to TRBJ1-6; weak D call: TRBD1 (6 bases). The sequenced material came from PBMCs or a T cell subset sorted from them (not recorded which). CDR3 DNA: TGCGCCAGCAGCCAGGTACAACAGGGTATGGGTAATTCACCCCTCCACTTT. Translated: CASSQVQQGMGNSPLHF.